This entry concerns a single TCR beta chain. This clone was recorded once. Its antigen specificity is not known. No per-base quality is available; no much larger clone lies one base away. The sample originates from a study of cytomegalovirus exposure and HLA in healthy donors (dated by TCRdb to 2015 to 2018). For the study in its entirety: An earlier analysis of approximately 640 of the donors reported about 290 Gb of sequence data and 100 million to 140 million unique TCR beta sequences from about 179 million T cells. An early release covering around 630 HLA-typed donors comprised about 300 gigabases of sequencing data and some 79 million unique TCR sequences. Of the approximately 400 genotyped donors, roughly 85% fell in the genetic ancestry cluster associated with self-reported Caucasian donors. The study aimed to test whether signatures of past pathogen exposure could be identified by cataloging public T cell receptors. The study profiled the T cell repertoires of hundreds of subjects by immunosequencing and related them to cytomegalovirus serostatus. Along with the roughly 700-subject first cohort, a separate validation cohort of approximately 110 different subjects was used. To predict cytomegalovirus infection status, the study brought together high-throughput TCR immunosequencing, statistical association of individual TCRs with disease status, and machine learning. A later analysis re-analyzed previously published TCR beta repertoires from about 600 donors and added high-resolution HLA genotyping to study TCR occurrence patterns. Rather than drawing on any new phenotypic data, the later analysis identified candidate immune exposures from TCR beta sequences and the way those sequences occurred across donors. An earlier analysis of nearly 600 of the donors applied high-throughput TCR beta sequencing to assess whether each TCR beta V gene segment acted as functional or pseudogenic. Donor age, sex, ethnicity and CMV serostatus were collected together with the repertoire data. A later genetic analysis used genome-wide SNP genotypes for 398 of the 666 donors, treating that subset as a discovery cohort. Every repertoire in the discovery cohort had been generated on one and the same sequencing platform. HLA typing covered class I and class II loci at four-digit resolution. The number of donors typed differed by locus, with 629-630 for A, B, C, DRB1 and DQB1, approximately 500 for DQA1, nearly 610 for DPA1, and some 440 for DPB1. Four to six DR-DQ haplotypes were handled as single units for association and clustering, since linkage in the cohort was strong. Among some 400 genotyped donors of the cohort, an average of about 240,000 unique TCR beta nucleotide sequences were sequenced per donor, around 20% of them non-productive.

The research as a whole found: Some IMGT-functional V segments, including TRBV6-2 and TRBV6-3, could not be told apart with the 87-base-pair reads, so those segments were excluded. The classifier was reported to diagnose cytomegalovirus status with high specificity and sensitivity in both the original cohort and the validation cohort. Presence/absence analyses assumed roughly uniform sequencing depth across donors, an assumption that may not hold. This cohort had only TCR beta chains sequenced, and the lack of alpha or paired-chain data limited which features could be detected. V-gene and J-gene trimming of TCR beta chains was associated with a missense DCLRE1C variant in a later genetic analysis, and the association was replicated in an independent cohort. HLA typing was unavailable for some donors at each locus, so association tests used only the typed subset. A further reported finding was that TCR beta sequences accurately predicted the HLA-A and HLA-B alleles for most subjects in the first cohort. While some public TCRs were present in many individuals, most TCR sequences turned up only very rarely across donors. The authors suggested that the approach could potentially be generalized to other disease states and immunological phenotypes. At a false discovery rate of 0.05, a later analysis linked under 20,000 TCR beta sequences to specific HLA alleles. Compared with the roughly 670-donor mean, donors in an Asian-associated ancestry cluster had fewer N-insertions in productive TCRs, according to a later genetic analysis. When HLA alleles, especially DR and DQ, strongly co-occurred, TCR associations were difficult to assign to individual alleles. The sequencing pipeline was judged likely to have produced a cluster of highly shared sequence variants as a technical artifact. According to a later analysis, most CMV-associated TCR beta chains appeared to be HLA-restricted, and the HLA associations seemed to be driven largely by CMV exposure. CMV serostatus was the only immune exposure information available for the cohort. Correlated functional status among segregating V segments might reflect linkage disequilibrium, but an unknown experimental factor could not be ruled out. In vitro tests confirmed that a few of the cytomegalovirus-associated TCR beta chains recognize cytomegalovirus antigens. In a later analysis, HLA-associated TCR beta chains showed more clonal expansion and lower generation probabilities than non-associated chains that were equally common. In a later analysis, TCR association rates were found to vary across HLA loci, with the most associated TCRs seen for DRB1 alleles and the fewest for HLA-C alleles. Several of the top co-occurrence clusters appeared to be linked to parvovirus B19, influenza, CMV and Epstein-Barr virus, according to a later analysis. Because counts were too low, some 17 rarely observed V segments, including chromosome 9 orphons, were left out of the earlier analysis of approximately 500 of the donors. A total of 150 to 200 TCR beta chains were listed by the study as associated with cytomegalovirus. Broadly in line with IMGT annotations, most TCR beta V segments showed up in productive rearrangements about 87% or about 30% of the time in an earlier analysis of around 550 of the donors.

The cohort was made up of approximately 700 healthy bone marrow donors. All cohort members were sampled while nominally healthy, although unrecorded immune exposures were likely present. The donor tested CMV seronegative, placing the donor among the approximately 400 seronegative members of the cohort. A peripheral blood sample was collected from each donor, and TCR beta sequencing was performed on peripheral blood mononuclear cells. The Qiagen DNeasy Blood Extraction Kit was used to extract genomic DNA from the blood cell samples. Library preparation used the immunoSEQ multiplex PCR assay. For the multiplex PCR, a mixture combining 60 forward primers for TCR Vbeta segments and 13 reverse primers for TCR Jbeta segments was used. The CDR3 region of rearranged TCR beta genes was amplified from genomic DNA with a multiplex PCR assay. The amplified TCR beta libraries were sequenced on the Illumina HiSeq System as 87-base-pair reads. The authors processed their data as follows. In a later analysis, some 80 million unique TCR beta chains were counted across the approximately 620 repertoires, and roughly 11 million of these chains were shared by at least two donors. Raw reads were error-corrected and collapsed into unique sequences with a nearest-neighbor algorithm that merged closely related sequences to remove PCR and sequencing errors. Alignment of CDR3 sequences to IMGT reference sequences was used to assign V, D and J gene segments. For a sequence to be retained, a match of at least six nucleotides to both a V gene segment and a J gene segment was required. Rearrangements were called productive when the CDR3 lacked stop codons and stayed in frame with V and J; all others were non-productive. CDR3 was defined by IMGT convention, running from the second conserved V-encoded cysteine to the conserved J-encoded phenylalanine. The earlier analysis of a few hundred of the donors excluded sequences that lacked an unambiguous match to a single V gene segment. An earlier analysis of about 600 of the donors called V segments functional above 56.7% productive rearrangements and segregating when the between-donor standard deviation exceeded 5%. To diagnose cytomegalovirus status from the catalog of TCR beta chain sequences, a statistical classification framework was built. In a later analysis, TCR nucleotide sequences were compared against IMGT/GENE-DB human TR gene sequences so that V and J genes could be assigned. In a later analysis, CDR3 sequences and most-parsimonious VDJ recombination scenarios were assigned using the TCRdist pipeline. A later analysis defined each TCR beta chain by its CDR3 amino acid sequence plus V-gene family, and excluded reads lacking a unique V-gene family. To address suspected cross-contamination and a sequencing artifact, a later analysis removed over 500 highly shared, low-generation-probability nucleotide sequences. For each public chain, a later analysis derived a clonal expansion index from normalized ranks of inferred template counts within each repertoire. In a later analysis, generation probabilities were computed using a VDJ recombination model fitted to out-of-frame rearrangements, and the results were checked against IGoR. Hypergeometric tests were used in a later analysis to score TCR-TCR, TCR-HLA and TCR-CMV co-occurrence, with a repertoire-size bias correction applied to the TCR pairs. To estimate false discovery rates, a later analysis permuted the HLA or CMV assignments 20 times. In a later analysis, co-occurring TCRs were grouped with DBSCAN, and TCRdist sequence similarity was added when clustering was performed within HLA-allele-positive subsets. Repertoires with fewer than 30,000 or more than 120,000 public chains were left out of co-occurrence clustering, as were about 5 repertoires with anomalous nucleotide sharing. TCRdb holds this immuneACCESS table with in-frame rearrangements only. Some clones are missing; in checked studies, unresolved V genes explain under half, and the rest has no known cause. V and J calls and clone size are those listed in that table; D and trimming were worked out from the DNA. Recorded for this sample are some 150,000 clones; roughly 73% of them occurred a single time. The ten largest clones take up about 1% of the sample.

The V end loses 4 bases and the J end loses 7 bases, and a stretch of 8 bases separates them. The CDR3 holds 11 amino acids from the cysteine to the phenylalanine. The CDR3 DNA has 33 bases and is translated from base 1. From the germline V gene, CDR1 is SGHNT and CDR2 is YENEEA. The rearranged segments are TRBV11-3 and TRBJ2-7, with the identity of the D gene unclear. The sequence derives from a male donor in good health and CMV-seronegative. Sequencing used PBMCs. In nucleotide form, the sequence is TGTGCCAGCAGCTCTTCCGTAGAGCAGTACTTC. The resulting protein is CASSSSVEQYF.